This TCR beta chain was documented in a study of blood T cell repertoires in COVID-19. Profiled with immunoSEQ multiplex PCR; TCRdb holds only in-frame clones, not every one. The sample has about 74,000 clones, 90% seen once. Germline V CDR1 and CDR2: MNHEY, SVGAGI. V shed 5 bases, J shed 1 base, and the junction held 5 bases outside the gene matches. The CDR3 contains 15 residues. Sequenced material: peripheral blood. This clonotype was obtained from a woman aged 50 to 65 in a cohort sampled during active COVID-19. V and J are TRBV6-5 and TRBJ1-1; 9 positions agree with TRBD1. CDR3 residues: CASSKRTGANTEAFF. The CDR3 DNA is TGTGCCAGCAGTAAACGGACAGGGGCGAACACTGAAGCTTTCTTT.